This T cell receptor (beta chain) was sequenced during a study of T-cell reconstitution after alpha-beta-depleted transplantation in children. Preparation of the TCRbeta library was carried out with unique molecular identifiers. TCRdb ran MiXCR on the PCR reads and lists one entry per CDR3 protein. The sample carries over 550,000 distinct CDR3 sequences, approximately 10% recorded once. Germline CDR1 and CDR2: MNHEY and SMNVEV (reference sequence). This CDR3 region has 14 residues. Deletions cut 2 bases from V and 2 bases from J, with 9 bases between. The source was PBMCs from the stem cell graft donor, collected from the stem cell graft. The gene calls are TRBV27 and TRBJ1-2; D perhaps matches TRBD1 (5 bases). The origin of this receptor is a human donor who donated a stem cell graft to a child with acute myeloid leukemia. CDR3 coding DNA: TGTGCCAGCAGTTTAGGGGGTTTCAACTATGGCTACACCTTC. This codes for CASSLGGFNYGYTF.